A selection of T cell receptor beta chains follows, all from one sample in a study of cytomegalovirus exposure and HLA in healthy donors. The table came from immunoSEQ multiplex PCR; TCRdb's copy has only in-frame clones and leaves some out. The data show about 260,000 clones, with less than 95% seen just once and around 3.1% held by the top ten. Specimen: PBMCs. The receptors originated from a woman in her thirties in good health and CMV-seronegative. The CDR3 runs from the conserved cysteine through the conserved F or W. A D gene is named only where the DNA matches it firmly. The size of a clone is reported for some rows only, either as once, few or many, or as a class for expanded clones.

j_call | cdr3_length | d_call | v_call | clone_size | cdr3_aa | cdr3_nt
TRBJ1-1 | 11 | NA | TRBV20-1 | NA | CSARFGTEAFF | TGCAGTGCGCGATTCGGGACTGAAGCTTTCTTT
TRBJ2-6 | 18 | TRBD1 | TRBV7-3 | NA | CASSLVGRGISGANVLTF | TGTGCCAGCAGCTTAGTAGGCAGGGGGATCTCTGGGGCCAACGTCCTGACTTTC
TRBJ2-1 | 16 | TRBD2 | TRBV25-1 | NA | CASSEWWTSGANEQFF | TGTGCCAGCAGTGAATGGTGGACTAGCGGGGCCAATGAGCAGTTCTTC
TRBJ2-3 | 15 | TRBD1 | TRBV7-7 | NA | CASSPGTGVVDTQYF | TGTGCCAGCAGCCCGGGGACAGGGGTGGTAGATACGCAGTATTTT
TRBJ2-3 | 11 | NA | TRBV29-1 | NA | CSVGSTDTQYF | TGCAGCGTTGGGTCGACAGATACGCAGTATTTT
TRBJ1-2 | 15 | NA | TRBV6-5 | NA | CASSYSIGSPYGYTF | TGTGCCAGCAGTTACTCGATTGGGAGCCCCTATGGCTACACCTTC
TRBJ1-1 | 14 | NA | TRBV10-3 | NA | CAISESEANTEAFF | TGTGCCATCAGTGAGTCCGAGGCGAACACTGAAGCTTTCTTT
TRBJ2-1 | 16 | NA | TRBV9 | NA | CASSVRQLGESSEQFF | TGTGCCAGCAGCGTAAGACAGTTGGGAGAGAGTAGTGAGCAGTTCTTC
TRBJ2-7 | 11 | NA | TRBV5-1 | NA | CASSLGEEQYF | TGCGCCAGCAGCTTGGGGGAGGAGCAGTACTTC
TRBJ2-7 | 15 | TRBD1 | TRBV6-1 | few | CASRPIPTGVGEQYF | TGTGCCAGCAGGCCGATTCCGACAGGGGTCGGCGAGCAGTACTTC
TRBJ2-1 | 15 | NA | TRBV7-2 | NA | CASSLPVVQYNEQFF | TGTGCCAGCAGCCTCCCCGTGGTTCAATACAATGAGCAGTTCTTC
TRBJ1-4 | 14 | NA | TRBV6-1 | few | CASSELATNEKLFF | TGTGCCAGCAGTGAACTCGCAACTAATGAAAAACTGTTTTTT
TRBJ2-1 | 17 | TRBD1 | TRBV7-2 | NA | CASSSNRLGTGLGEQFF | TGTGCCAGCAGCTCCAATCGCCTCGGGACAGGGTTAGGTGAGCAGTTCTTC
TRBJ1-5 | 17 | TRBD1 | TRBV7-6 | NA | CASSLWPRDSPNQPQHF | TGTGCCAGCAGCTTATGGCCCCGGGACAGTCCCAATCAGCCCCAGCATTTT
TRBJ2-1 | 15 | TRBD1 | TRBV4-1 | NA | CASSQAGTGPNEQFF | TGCGCCAGCAGCCAAGCCGGGACAGGGCCCAATGAGCAGTTCTTC
TRBJ2-7 | 14 | TRBD1 | TRBV27 | few | CASSLSPGQVEQYF | TGTGCCAGCAGTTTATCACCCGGACAGGTGGAGCAGTACTTC
TRBJ1-1 | 14 | NA | TRBV4-1 | once | CASSYTLMNTEAFF | TGCGCCAGCAGCTATACCCTGATGAACACTGAAGCTTTCTTT
TRBJ1-3 | 13 | NA | TRBV28 | NA | CASSDPSGNTIYF | TGTGCCAGCAGTGACCCTTCTGGAAACACCATATATTTT
TRBJ2-5 | 16 | TRBD2 | TRBV25-1 | NA | CASSDPGLAGGETQYF | TGTGCCAGCAGTGACCCGGGACTAGCGGGAGGGGAGACCCAGTACTTC
TRBJ2-1 | 17 | TRBD1 | TRBV7-2 | NA | CASSLVTGQGVPNEQFF | TGTGCCAGCAGCTTAGTCACCGGACAGGGAGTCCCCAATGAGCAGTTCTTC
TRBJ2-1 | 12 | NA | TRBV5-1 | NA | CASSPGGNEQFF | TGCGCCAGCAGCCCTGGGGGCAATGAGCAGTTCTTC
TRBJ2-7 | 15 | NA | TRBV9 | NA | CASSVSTELRYEQYF | TGTGCCAGCAGCGTAAGCACGGAACTTCGGTACGAGCAGTACTTC
TRBJ2-2 | 17 | TRBD2 | TRBV9 | NA | CASSVMAAAGGTGELFF | TGTGCCAGCAGCGTAATGGCTGCTGCGGGAGGTACCGGGGAGCTGTTTTTT
TRBJ1-2 | 15 | NA | TRBV9 | NA | CASSVTPASLYGYTF | TGTGCCAGCAGCGTAACCCCTGCCAGCCTCTATGGCTACACCTTC
TRBJ2-5 | 16 | NA | TRBV7-6 | NA | CASSLVTPPGLETQYF | TGTGCCAGCAGCTTAGTCACCCCCCCCGGTCTGGAGACCCAGTACTTC
TRBJ2-7 | 15 | NA | TRBV28 | NA | CASSSPYTVDYEQYF | TGTGCCAGCAGTTCCCCCTATACAGTCGACTACGAGCAGTACTTC
TRBJ2-7 | 13 | NA | TRBV6-5 | NA | CASWIGPLGEQYF | TGTGCCAGCTGGATCGGACCGCTCGGCGAGCAGTACTTC